This TCR beta chain originates from a study of T cells in Graves' hyperthyroidism and ophthalmopathy. Points from the study as a whole: Ophthalmopathy was model-predicted a median roughly 6.5 months pre-onset. Stable hyperthyroidism was told apart from ophthalmopathy by a model built on 13 V-J features.

Ophthalmopathy patients showed a Clinical Activity Score of at least 3, NOSPECS grade of at least 4 and duration under 3 months. Looked up from germline, CDR1 is SGHRS and CDR2 is YFSETQ. Trimming removed 4 bases at V and 6 bases at J, with 14 bases between. The CDR3 covers 13 residues. The investigators amplified TCR beta CDR3 regions from RNA transcripts. The TCR CDR3 first-round RT-PCR relied on the HTBI primer set. TCRdb analysed the multiplex PCR reads with MiXCR anew, one entry per CDR3 protein. The table records approximately 430,000 distinct CDR3 sequences, roughly 14% of them present only once. This clonotype has at least ten counts. The antigen is unknown.

V usage is TRBV5-1 and J usage is TRBJ2-7; tentative D call: TRBD1 (5 bases). The TCR was taken from a man between 18 and 29 years old with Graves' ophthalmopathy. The specimen was blood. The CDR3 loop is CASSRSGASEQYF. The DNA of the CDR3 is TGCGCCAGCAGCCGCTCTGGGGCTAGCGAGCAGTACTTC.